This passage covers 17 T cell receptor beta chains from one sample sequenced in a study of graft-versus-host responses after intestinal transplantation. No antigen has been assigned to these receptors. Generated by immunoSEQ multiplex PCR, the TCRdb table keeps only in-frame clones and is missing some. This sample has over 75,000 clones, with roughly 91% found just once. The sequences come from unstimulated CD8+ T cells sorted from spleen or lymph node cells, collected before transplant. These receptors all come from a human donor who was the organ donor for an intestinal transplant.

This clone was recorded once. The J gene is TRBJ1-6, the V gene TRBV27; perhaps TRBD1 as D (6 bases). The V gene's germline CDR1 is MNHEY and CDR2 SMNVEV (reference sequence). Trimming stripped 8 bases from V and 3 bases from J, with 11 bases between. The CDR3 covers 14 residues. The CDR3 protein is CASAQGSYNSPLHF. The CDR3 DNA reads TGTGCCAGCGCTCAGGGGAGCTATAATTCACCCCTCCACTTT.

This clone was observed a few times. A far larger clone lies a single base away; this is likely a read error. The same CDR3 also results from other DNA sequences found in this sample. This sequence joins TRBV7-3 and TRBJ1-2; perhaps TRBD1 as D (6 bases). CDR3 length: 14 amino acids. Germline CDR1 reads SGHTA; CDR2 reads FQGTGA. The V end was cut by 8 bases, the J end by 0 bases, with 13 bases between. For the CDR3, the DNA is TGTGCCAGCTCGGACAGACCCTCTAACTATGGCTACACCTTC. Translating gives CASSDRPSNYGYTF.

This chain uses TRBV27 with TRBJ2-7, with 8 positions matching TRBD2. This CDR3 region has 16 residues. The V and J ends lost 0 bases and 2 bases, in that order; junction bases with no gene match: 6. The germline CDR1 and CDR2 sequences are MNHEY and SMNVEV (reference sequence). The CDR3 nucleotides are TGTGCCAGCAGTTTATCAGGGCTAGCGGGCGCCTACGAGCAGTACTTC. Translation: CASSLSGLAGAYEQYF.

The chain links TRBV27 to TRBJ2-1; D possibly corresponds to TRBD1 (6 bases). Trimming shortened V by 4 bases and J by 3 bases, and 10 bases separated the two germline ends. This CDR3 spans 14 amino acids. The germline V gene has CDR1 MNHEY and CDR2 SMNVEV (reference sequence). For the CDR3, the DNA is TGTGCCAGCAGTTGGGCGGACAGCTACAATGAGCAGTTCTTC. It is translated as CASSWADSYNEQFF.

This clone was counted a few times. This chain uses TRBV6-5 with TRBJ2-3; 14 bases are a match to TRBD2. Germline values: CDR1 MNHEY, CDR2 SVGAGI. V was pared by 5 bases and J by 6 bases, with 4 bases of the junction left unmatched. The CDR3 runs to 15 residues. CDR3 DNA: TGTGCCAGCAGTACGACTAGCGGGGGGGCGGATACGCAGTATTTT. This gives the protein CASSTTSGGADTQYF.

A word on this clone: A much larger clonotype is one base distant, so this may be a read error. CDR3 region: CASSRTENYEQYF. The CDR3 DNA follows: TGTGCCAGCAGCCGGACAGAAAACTACGAGCAGTACTTC. The chain uses TRBV7-9 and TRBJ2-7; possible D gene TRBD1, 6 bases. V gave up 5 bases and J gave up 3 bases, with 11 bases separating them. CDR1 SEHNR and CDR2 FQNEAQ come from the germline V gene (reference sequence). The CDR3 extends over 13 amino acids.

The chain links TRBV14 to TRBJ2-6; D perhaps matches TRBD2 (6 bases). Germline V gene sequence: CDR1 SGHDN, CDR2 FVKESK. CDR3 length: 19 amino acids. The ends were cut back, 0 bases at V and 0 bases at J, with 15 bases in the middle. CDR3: CASSQEGGSLISGANVLTF. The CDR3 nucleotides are TGTGCCAGCAGCCAAGAGGGAGGCAGCCTTATCTCTGGGGCCAACGTCCTGACTTTC.

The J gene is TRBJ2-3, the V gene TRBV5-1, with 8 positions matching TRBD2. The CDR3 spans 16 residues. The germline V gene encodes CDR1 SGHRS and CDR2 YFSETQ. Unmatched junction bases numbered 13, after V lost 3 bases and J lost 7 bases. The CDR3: CASSWEFGGGPNTQYF. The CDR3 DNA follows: TGCGCCAGCAGCTGGGAATTCGGGGGGGGCCCAAATACGCAGTATTTT.

The CDR3, as DNA: TGTGCCAGCAGTACACATTTGAACACTGAAGCTTTCTTT. Protein sequence: CASSTHLNTEAFF. The chain employs TRBV7-3 and TRBJ1-1; D is uncertain. The V end was cut by 6 bases, the J end by 0 bases, with 8 bases between. Germline lookup yields CDR1 SGHTA and CDR2 FQGTGA. This CDR3 is built from 13 residues.

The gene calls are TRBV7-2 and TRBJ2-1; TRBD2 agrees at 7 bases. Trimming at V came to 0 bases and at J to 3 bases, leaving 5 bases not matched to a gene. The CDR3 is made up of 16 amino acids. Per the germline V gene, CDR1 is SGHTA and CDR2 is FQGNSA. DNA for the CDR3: TGTGCCAGCAGCTTAGCAGTTCTAGCGGACTACAATGAGCAGTTCTTC. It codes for CASSLAVLADYNEQFF.

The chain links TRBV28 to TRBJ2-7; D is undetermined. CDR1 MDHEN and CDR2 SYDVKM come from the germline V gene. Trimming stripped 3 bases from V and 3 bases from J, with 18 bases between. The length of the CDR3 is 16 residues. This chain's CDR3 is CASSFAGRVSDYEQYF. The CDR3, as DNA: TGTGCCAGCAGTTTTGCCGGACGGGTTTCCGACTACGAGCAGTACTTC.

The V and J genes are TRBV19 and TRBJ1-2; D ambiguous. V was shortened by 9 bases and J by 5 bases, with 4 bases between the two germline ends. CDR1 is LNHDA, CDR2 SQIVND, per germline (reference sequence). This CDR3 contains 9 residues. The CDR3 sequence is CASSYGYTF. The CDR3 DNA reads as TGTGCCAGCTCATATGGCTACACCTTC. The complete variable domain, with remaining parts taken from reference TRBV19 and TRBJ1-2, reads DGGITQSPKYLFRKEGQNVTLSCEQNLNHDAMYWYRQDPGQGLRLIYYSQIVNDFQKGDIAEGYSVSREKKESFPLTVTSAQKNPTAFYLCASSYGYTFGSGTRLTVV.

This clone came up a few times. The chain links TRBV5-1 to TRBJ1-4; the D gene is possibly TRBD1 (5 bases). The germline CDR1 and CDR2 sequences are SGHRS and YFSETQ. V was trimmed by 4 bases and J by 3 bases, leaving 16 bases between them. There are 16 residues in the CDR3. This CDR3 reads CASSAEQDAANEKLFF. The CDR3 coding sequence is TGCGCCAGCAGCGCTGAACAGGACGCGGCTAATGAAAAACTGTTTTTT. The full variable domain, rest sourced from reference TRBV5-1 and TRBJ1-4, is KAGVTQTPRYLIKTRGQQVTLSCSPISGHRSVSWYQQTPGQGLQFLFEYFSETQRNKGNFPGRFSGRQFSNSRSEMNVSTLELGDSALYLCASSAEQDAANEKLFFGSGTQLSVL.

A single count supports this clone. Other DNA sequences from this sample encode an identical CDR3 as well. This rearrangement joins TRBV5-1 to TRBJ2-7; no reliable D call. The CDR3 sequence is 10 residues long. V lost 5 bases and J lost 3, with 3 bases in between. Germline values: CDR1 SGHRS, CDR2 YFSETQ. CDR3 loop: CASSFYEQYF. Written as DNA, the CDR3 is TGCGCCAGCAGTTTCTACGAGCAGTACTTC.

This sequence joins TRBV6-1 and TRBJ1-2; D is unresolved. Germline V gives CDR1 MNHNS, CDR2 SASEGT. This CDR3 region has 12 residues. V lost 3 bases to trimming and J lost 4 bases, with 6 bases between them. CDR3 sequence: CASSDVSYGYTF. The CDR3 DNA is TGTGCCAGCAGTGACGTATCCTATGGCTACACCTTC.

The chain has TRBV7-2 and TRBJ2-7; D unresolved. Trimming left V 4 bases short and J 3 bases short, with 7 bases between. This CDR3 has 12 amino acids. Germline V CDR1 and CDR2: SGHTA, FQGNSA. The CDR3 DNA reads TGTGCCAGCAGCTATGACCTCTACGAGCAGTACTTC. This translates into CASSYDLYEQYF.

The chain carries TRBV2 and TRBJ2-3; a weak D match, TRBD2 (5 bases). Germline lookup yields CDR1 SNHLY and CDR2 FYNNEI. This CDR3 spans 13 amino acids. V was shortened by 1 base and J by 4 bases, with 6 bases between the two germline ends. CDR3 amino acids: CASSEGAADTQYF. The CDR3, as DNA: TGTGCCAGCAGTGAAGGAGCGGCAGATACGCAGTATTTT.